This T cell receptor (beta chain) was profiled in a study of PD-1 blockade in classical Hodgkin lymphoma. Looking at the study overall: It was nivolumab at 3 mg/kg, given intravenously every 2 weeks, that patients received. Findings and caveats of the study: Diminished baseline TCR diversity has been reported in newly diagnosed patients relative to healthy donors.

The CDR3 loop spans 9 amino acids. V shed 9 bases and J shed 3 bases, with 3 bases lying between them. In germline, CDR1 is ENHRY, CDR2 SYGVKD. All patients experienced relapse after autologous stem cell transplantation, and brentuximab vedotin exposure was variable. Concerning this clone itself: What it binds is not known.

The data were produced by immunoSEQ multiplex PCR, yet TCRdb's version contains in-frame clones alone and is incomplete. This sample carries more than 40,000 clones, 76% of them seen once, and the ten largest clones take 20% to 25%. The starting material was peripheral blood mononuclear cells (PBMCs), obtained at baseline. The chain is built from TRBV10-3 and TRBJ2-7; no clear D. This sequence was found in a human donor with classical Hodgkin lymphoma. CDR3: CAIGYEQYF. CDR3 sequence (DNA): TGTGCCATAGGCTACGAGCAGTACTTC.